One and the same sample provided the 21 T cell receptor beta chains below, sequenced in a study of T cell responses to AZD1222 COVID-19 vaccine. TCRdb's table, derived via immunoSEQ multiplex PCR, lists solely in-frame clones and lacks some. The sample consists of 150,000 to 200,000 clones, 80% to 95% of them appearing once. Material: peripheral blood, obtained on day 0 of AZD1222 vaccination. All receptors come from an adult in good health.

The V call is TRBV9, the J call TRBJ2-3, with 11 positions matching TRBD2. Germline trimming cut 4 bases from V and 6 bases from J; bases unmatched to any gene: 7. In germline, CDR1 is SGDLS, CDR2 YYNGEE. CDR3 length equals 15 residues. The CDR3: CASSTLAGGGDTQYF. The CDR3 nucleotides are TGTGCCAGCAGCACCTTAGCGGGAGGGGGGGATACGCAGTATTTT.

This chain connects TRBV3-1 (or the pseudogene TRBV3-2) to TRBJ1-1; unclear D gene. CDR1 is LGHDT, CDR2 YNNKEL, per germline (reference sequence). V was trimmed by 1 base and J by 4 bases, leaving 19 bases between them. CDR3 length: 17 residues. The CDR3 region has the DNA TGTGCCAGCAGCCAAGTTGGTCGGAGAGTGCGTGGCACTGAAGCTTTCTTT. It encodes CASSQVGRRVRGTEAFF.

The count of this clone is one. The chain links TRBV3-1 (or the pseudogene TRBV3-2) to TRBJ2-7; tentatively, D is TRBD2 (5 bases). Trimming stripped 0 bases from V and 4 bases from J, with 16 bases between. The CDR3 spans 16 residues. Per germline, CDR1 LGHDT and CDR2 YNNKEL (reference sequence). CDR3 in amino acids: CASSQDKSASHYEQYF. The CDR3 nucleotides read TGTGCCAGCAGCCAAGATAAGTCCGCTAGCCATTACGAGCAGTACTTC.

The chain uses TRBV7-2 and TRBJ2-1; possibly TRBD1 or TRBD2 for D (5 bases each). The length of the CDR3 is 16 residues. The V gene lost 1 base and the J gene lost 8 bases, with 18 bases spanning the gap. CDR1 and CDR2 (germline): SGHTA, FQGNSA. CDR3 amino acids: CASSLGYRGVGDEQFF. The CDR3 coding sequence is TGTGCCAGCAGCTTAGGATATCGTGGGGTGGGGGATGAGCAGTTCTTC.

The V gene is TRBV27, the J gene TRBJ1-5; weak D call: TRBD1 (6 bases). The CDR3 length is 15 residues. V was trimmed by 0 bases and J by 4 bases, leaving 10 bases between them. Germline CDR1 MNHEY, CDR2 SMNVEV (reference sequence). The CDR3: CASSLSTGNNQPQHF. Here the CDR3 DNA reads TGTGCCAGCAGTTTATCGACAGGCAATAATCAGCCCCAGCATTTT.

This clone was counted a single time. The chain employs TRBV29-1 and TRBJ2-7; no clear D gene. The CDR3 is made up of 12 amino acids. Per the germline V gene, CDR1 is SQVTM and CDR2 is ANQGSEA. The V end was cut by 0 bases, the J end by 2 bases, with 5 bases between. Here the CDR3 DNA reads TGCAGCGTTGAAGAGGACCCCTACGAGCAGTACTTC. Amino acid sequence: CSVEEDPYEQYF.

This clone appeared a single time. CDR3 bases: TGTGCCAGCAGCTCGTACCCAGGGAGCGGGGTGTATAATGAGCAGTTCTTC. This encodes CASSSYPGSGVYNEQFF. The V gene is TRBV5-4, the J gene TRBJ2-1; TRBD2 matches at 7 bases. Germline assignment: CDR1 SGHNT and CDR2 YYREEE (reference sequence). V lost 3 bases to trimming and J lost 7 bases; unmatched junction nucleotides: 16. CDR3 size: 17 residues.

This sequence joins TRBV15 and TRBJ2-7; no clear D. The germline gives CDR1 LNHNV, CDR2 YYDKDF (reference sequence). Trimming removed 8 bases from V and 0 bases from J, with 8 bases in between. The CDR3 runs 12 residues. The CDR3 spells CATENSSYEQYF. For the CDR3, the DNA is TGTGCCACCGAAAACAGCTCCTACGAGCAGTACTTC.

This chain links TRBV30 with TRBJ2-1; D is unresolved. The CDR3 is 12 residues long. Trimming removed 3 bases at V and 8 bases at J, with 11 bases between. The V gene's germline CDR1 is GTSNPN and CDR2 SVGIG (reference sequence). The CDR3 loop is CAWRPFADEQFF. CDR3 bases: TGTGCCTGGAGGCCCTTTGCGGATGAGCAGTTCTTC.

The chain carries TRBV5-1 and TRBJ1-1, with D possibly being TRBD1 (6 bases). The germline V gene encodes CDR1 SGHRS and CDR2 YFSETQ. V lost 0 bases and J lost 4, with 16 bases in between. This CDR3 contains 16 residues. As DNA, the CDR3 is TGCGCCAGCAGCTTGGCCGGAGTCGTAGGGGGCACTGAAGCTTTCTTT. Amino acids: CASSLAGVVGGTEAFF.

The chain employs TRBV6-5 and TRBJ1-1, with a possible D match to TRBD1 (6 bases). Deletions cut 1 base from V and 3 bases from J, with 12 bases between. The CDR3 length is 15 residues. Germline lookup yields CDR1 MNHEY and CDR2 SVGAGI. The CDR3 DNA reads as TGTGCCAGCAGTTACTATGGGGGGCTGGACACTGAAGCTTTCTTT. Amino acid sequence: CASSYYGGLDTEAFF.

The V and J genes are TRBV9 and TRBJ1-3; D call uncertain. Germline-derived CDR1 and CDR2 are SGDLS and YYNGEE. V was trimmed by 4 bases and J by 0 bases, leaving 14 bases between them. This CDR3 has 16 amino acids. CDR3 in DNA: TGTGCCAGCAGCCCTCGACCCGGGTACTCTGGAAACACCATATATTTT. Encoded protein: CASSPRPGYSGNTIYF.

The rearrangement links TRBV18 to TRBJ2-1, with 11 bases matching TRBD2. The J segment lost 9 bases and the V segment lost 2 bases, leaving 3 bases of the junction unmatched. The V gene's germline CDR1 is KGHSH and CDR2 LQKENI. The CDR3 extends over 14 amino acids. CDR3 sequence: CASSPLGLAAEQFF. CDR3 DNA sequence: TGTGCCAGCTCACCATTGGGACTAGCGGCTGAGCAGTTCTTC.

This clone is a singleton in its sample. This chain connects TRBV29-1 to TRBJ2-3; TRBD2 is a possible D gene (6 bases). The germline V gene encodes CDR1 SQVTM and CDR2 ANQGSEA. V shed 7 bases and J shed 0 bases, with 14 bases lying between them. CDR3 length: 14 amino acids. As DNA, the CDR3 is TGCAGCGCTGGGGGGAAGTCAAGCACAGATACGCAGTATTTT. Protein product: CSAGGKSSTDTQYF.

The chain joins TRBV19 to TRBJ1-3; D gene uncertain. The length of the CDR3 is 15 residues. Germline V CDR1 and CDR2: LNHDA, SQIVND (reference sequence). The V end was cut by 5 bases, the J end by 1 base, with 12 bases between. Here the CDR3 DNA reads TGTGCCAGTAGTTCATTCCCTGAATCTGGAAACACCATATATTTT. It is translated as CASSSFPESGNTIYF.

V usage is TRBV28 and J usage is TRBJ2-3; TRBD1 is a possible D gene (6 bases). Trimming removed 2 bases at V and 1 base at J, with 13 bases between. Germline V gene lookup returns CDR1 MDHEN and CDR2 SYDVKM. CDR3 length equals 16 residues. The CDR3 nucleotides are TGTGCCAGCAGTTTAGTGCCAGGGGACGGCACAGATACGCAGTATTTT. It translates to CASSLVPGDGTDTQYF. Combining the CDR3 with reference TRBV28 and TRBJ2-3 gives the whole variable domain DVKVTQSSRYLVKRTGEKVFLECVQDMDHENMFWYRQDPGLGLRLIYFSYDVKMKEKGDIPEGYSVSREKKERFSLILESASTNQTSMYLCASSLVPGDGTDTQYFGPGTRLTVL.

V gene TRBV28 combines with J gene TRBJ1-2; no firm D call. The germline V and J ends were trimmed by 3 bases and 7 bases, with 6 bases remaining between them. The CDR3 loop spans 11 amino acids. Germline CDR1 and CDR2: MDHEN and SYDVKM. The CDR3 here is CASSFPSGYTF. CDR3 coding DNA: TGTGCCAGCAGTTTTCCCTCTGGCTACACCTTC.

V is TRBV4-1 and J is TRBJ2-4, with D unclear. The germline gives CDR1 MGHRA, CDR2 YSYEKL. This CDR3 is 17 amino acids long. V was cut by 3 bases and J by 5 bases, with 20 bases left in between. The CDR3 protein is CASSQPSVRRSQNIQYF. CDR3 sequence (DNA): TGCGCCAGCAGCCAGCCTTCCGTCCGGCGGTCCCAAAACATTCAGTACTTC.

The chain links TRBV5-1 to TRBJ2-6, with TRBD1 matching over 7 bases. In germline, CDR1 is SGHRS, CDR2 YFSETQ. There are 17 residues in the CDR3. J was trimmed by 1 base and V by 0 bases; bases with no gene match: 4. CDR3 sequence reads: CASSLDRGRSGANVLTF. Written as DNA, the CDR3 is TGCGCCAGCAGCTTGGACAGGGGAAGATCTGGGGCCAACGTCCTGACTTTC. The full variable domain, in which reference TRBV5-1 and TRBJ2-6 provide the parts outside the CDR3, is KAGVTQTPRYLIKTRGQQVTLSCSPISGHRSVSWYQQTPGQGLQFLFEYFSETQRNKGNFPGRFSGRQFSNSRSEMNVSTLELGDSALYLCASSLDRGRSGANVLTFGAGSRLTVL.

The V and J genes are TRBV6-4 and TRBJ1-4, with 7 bases lining up with TRBD1. J gave up 8 bases and V 0 bases, and 15 bases lay outside the gene matches. The CDR3 runs 18 residues. Germline V gene data show CDR1 as MRHNA and CDR2 as SNTAGT. CDR3 in amino acids: CASSDSKGRQGRDEKLFF. In DNA, the CDR3 is TGTGCCAGCAGTGACTCGAAGGGGCGACAGGGACGGGACGAAAAACTGTTTTTT.

The CDR3 nucleotides read TGTGCCAGCTCACCAACAGACAACACCGGGGAGCTGTTTTTT. Amino acid sequence: CASSPTDNTGELFF. This chain uses TRBV18 with TRBJ2-2; D remains unclear. Trimming cost V 2 bases and J 2 bases, with 6 bases left between them. CDR1 and CDR2 from the germline V gene are KGHSH and LQKENI. The length of the CDR3 is 14 residues.